This T cell receptor beta chain was captured in a study of beta chain features in type 1 diabetes. Investigators reverse transcribed all isolated RNA, so they sequenced expressed TCRB transcripts. The method was immunoSEQ multiplex PCR; TCRdb's version includes in-frame clones alone and lacks a portion of them. The sample includes fewer than 900,000 clones, 15% to 20% of them seen just once. As regards this clone: Its antigen is unknown.

The study, taken as a whole, reports: The study found that naive, central memory and Treg TCRB repertoires appeared more similar in patients than in healthy donors.

Germline CDR1 reads LGHNA; CDR2 reads YSLEER. The ends were cut back, 0 bases at V and 6 bases at J, with 15 bases in the middle. The CDR3 sequence is 16 residues long. The source is a young woman in good health. The chain is built from TRBV4-3 and TRBJ2-1; maybe TRBD2 (6 bases). Material for sequencing was naive CD4+ T cells from blood. The CDR3 DNA sequence: TGCGCCAGCAGCCAAGATGGGGCCGGGAGCTCCAATGAGCAGTTCTTC. Translation gives CASSQDGAGSSNEQFF.